This TCR beta chain was identified in a study of cytomegalovirus exposure and HLA in healthy donors. Germline values: CDR1 MNHNS, CDR2 SASEGT. This CDR3 is 15 amino acids long. Trimming removed 5 bases from V and 3 bases from J; junction bases left unmatched: 4. As for this clone: Its antigen is not identified.

General observations from the study: Previous analysis showed most TCR beta V segments were productive about 87% or about 30% of the time. The listing of 150 to 200 TCR beta chains classed them as cytomegalovirus-associated.

The study ran its PCR with 60 Vbeta and 13 Jbeta primers. Repertoires were generated with immunoSEQ multiplex PCR, while TCRdb's copy carries only in-frame clones and drops some. This table holds under 200,000 clones. The clonotype comes from a man between 25 and 39 years old in good health and CMV-seronegative. Sequenced input: PBMCs. V and J are TRBV6-1 and TRBJ2-7, with TRBD2 identical over 13 bases. The CDR3 region is CASSSGTSGNYEQYF. The CDR3 coding sequence is TGTGCCAGCAGTTCCGGGACTAGCGGGAACTACGAGCAGTACTTC.